Below, 9 T cell receptor beta chains from the same sample are listed, as sequenced in a study of post-analysis software for immune sequencing data. Findings and limits, study-wide: The five TRBV segments detected at higher frequency in patients than in controls included TRBV5-6, TRBV5-1 and TRBV20-1.

cDNA libraries of TCR beta carried unique molecular identifiers. One entry per CDR3 protein, called by TCRdb with MiXCR from the PCR reads. Of some 690,000 distinct CDR3 sequences detected, roughly three fifths appear once; the ten largest clones hold about 11%. No antigen has been assigned to these receptors. The specimen sequenced was blood. Receptor source: a girl aged 2-10 years with multiple sclerosis.

This chain joins TRBV7-2 and TRBJ2-5; no clear D gene. The length of the CDR3 is 14 residues. The germline CDR1 and CDR2 sequences are SGHTA and FQGNSA. V lost 1 base to trimming and J lost 5 bases, with 11 bases between them. The CDR3 DNA follows: TGTGCCAGCAGCTTAGAGGCCGCAAGGGAGACCCAGTACTTC. Its protein product is CASSLEAARETQYF. The full variable domain, completed using reference TRBV7-2 and TRBJ2-5, is GAGVSQSPSNKVTEKGKDVELRCDPISGHTALYWYRQSLGQGLEFLIYFQGNSAPDKSGLPSDRFSAERTGGSVSTLTIQRTQQEDSAVYLCASSLEAARETQYFGPGTRLLVL.

As to this clonotype: Its ends do not fully match the called genes, so a read error is possible. This chain joins TRBV7-7 and TRBJ2-1; 7 bases match TRBD2. Germline assignment: CDR1 SSHAT and CDR2 FNYEAQ (reference sequence). The length of the CDR3 is 11 residues. The CDR3 loop reads CASTKRGEQFF. CDR3 DNA sequence: TGTGCTAGCACCAAGCGGGGCGAGCAGTTCTTC.

This clonotype was observed a few times. This chain links TRBV6-2 or TRBV6-3 with TRBJ2-1; D may be TRBD2 (6 bases). The germline V gene encodes CDR1 MNHEY and CDR2 SVGEGT. Trimming shortened V by 10 bases and J by 7 bases, and 17 bases separated the two germline ends. The CDR3 consists of 13 residues. The CDR3 here is CATGGGRVNEQFF. CDR3 nucleotide sequence: TGTGCCACCGGGGGAGGAAGAGTGAATGAGCAGTTCTTC.

This chain joins TRBV5-1 and TRBJ2-1; D is possibly TRBD1 or TRBD2 (5 bases each). Trimming left V 3 bases short and J 2 bases short, with 9 bases between. Germline-derived CDR1 and CDR2 are SGHRS and YFSETQ. This CDR3 contains 14 residues. CDR3 protein: CASSWGPTYNEQFF. The CDR3 DNA reads as TGCGCCAGCAGCTGGGGACCCACCTACAATGAGCAGTTCTTC.

The CDR3: CASSPRPENGEQFF. CDR3 DNA: TGCGCCAGCAGCCCGCGCCCCGAAAACGGGGAGCAGTTCTTC. The J gene is TRBJ2-1, the V gene TRBV5-1; no firm D call. This CDR3 is built from 14 residues. Germline V gene sequence: CDR1 SGHRS, CDR2 YFSETQ. V was shortened by 4 bases and J by 10 bases, with 18 bases between the two germline ends.

This chain uses TRBV12-3 or TRBV12-4 with TRBJ2-3, with 7 bases fitting TRBD2. This CDR3 contains 15 residues. Trimming cost V 4 bases and J 0 bases; bases outside gene matches: 4. CDR3 protein: CASSSGDYSTDTQYF. CDR3 coding DNA: TGTGCCAGCAGTTCCGGGGACTACAGCACAGATACGCAGTATTTT.

In its sample, this clonotype was seen once. The conserved phenylalanine or tryptophan normally closing the CDR3 is absent here, so this likely arose from a read error. The chain links TRBV25-1 to TRBJ2-1; 11 nucleotides match TRBD2. This CDR3 has 16 amino acids. CDR1 and CDR2 (germline): MGHDK, SYGVNS. Unmatched junction bases numbered 4, after V lost 4 bases and J lost 2 bases. The CDR3 nucleotides are TGTGCCAGCAGTGCCGGGACTAGCGGCCCCTACAATGAGCAGTTCTCC. Its protein product is CASSAGTSGPYNEQFS.

The chain carries TRBV20-1 and TRBJ2-3; 9 bases map to TRBD2. Germline V CDR1 and CDR2: DFQATT, SNEGSKA (reference sequence). V lost 2 bases to trimming and J lost 6 bases; unmatched junction nucleotides: 9. The CDR3 is 15 residues long. CDR3 DNA: TGCAGTGCTAGATTTTCTAGCGGGACCGGGGATACGCAGTATTTT. It specifies CSARFSSGTGDTQYF.

About this clonotype: At one end, the junction sequence differs from germline, possibly due to a read error. V and J are TRBV12-3 or TRBV12-4 and TRBJ2-1; D is possibly TRBD2 (6 bases). This CDR3 spans 15 amino acids. The CDR3 loop reads CVSSLGRLEYNEQFF. CDR3 coding DNA: TGTGTCAGCAGTTTAGGTAGACTAGAGTACAATGAGCAGTTCTTC.